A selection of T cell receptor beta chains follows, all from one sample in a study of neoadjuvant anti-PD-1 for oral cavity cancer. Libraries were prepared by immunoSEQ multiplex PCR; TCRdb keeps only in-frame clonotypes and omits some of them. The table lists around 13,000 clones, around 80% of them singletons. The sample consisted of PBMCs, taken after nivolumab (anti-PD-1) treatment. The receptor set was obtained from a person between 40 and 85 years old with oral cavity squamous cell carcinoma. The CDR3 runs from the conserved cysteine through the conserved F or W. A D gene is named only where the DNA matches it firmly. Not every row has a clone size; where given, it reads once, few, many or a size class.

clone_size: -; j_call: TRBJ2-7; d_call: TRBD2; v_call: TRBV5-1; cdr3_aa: CASSLGLAGSYEQYF; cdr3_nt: TGCGCCAGCAGCTTGGGACTAGCGGGATCCTACGAGCAGTACTTC
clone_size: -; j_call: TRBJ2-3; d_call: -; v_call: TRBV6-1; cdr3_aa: CASIRGQADTDTQYF; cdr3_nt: TGTGCCAGCATCAGAGGGCAGGCTGATACAGATACGCAGTATTTT
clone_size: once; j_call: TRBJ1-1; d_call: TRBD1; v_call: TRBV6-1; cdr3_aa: CASSRQGAVYTEAFF; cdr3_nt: TGTGCCAGCAGTCGACAGGGGGCGGTCTACACTGAAGCTTTCTTT
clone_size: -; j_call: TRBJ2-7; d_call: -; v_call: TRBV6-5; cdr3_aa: CASSYSAEQYF; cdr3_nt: TGTGCCAGCAGTTACTCAGCTGAGCAGTACTTC
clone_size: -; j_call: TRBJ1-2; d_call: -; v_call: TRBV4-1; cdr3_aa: CASSHGVQRTDYGYTF; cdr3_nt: TGCGCCAGCAGCCATGGTGTACAGAGGACGGATTATGGCTACACCTTC
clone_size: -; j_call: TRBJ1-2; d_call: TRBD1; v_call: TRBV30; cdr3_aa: CAWSSGTDNYGYTF; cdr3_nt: TGTGCCTGGAGTTCAGGGACAGATAACTATGGCTACACCTTC
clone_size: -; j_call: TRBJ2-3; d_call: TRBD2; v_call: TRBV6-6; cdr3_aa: CASSYRTSGTTDTQYF; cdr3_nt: TGTGCCAGCAGTTACAGGACTAGCGGGACCACAGATACGCAGTATTTT
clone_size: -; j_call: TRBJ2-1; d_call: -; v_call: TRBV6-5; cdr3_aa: CASSFWNEQFF; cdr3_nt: TGTGCCAGCAGTTTCTGGAATGAGCAGTTCTTC
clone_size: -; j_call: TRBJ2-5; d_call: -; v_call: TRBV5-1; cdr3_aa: CASSLSEGQETQYF; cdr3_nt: TGCGCCAGCAGCTTGTCCGAGGGGCAAGAGACCCAGTACTTC
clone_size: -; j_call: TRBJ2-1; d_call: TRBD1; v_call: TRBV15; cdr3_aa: CATSRDKGQGDNEQFF; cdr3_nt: TGTGCCACCAGCAGAGATAAGGGACAGGGGGACAATGAGCAGTTCTTC
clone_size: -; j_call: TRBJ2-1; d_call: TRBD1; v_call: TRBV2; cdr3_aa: CASRQGGNNEQFF; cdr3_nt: TGTGCCAGCCGACAGGGGGGTAACAATGAGCAGTTCTTC
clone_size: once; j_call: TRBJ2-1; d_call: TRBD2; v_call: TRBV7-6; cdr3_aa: CASSLAGGRTRNEQFF; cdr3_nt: TGTGCCAGCAGCTTAGCAGGCGGGAGGACAAGAAATGAGCAGTTCTTC
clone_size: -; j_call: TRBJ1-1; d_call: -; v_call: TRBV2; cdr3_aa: CASNGQLMNTEAFF; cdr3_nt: TGTGCCAGCAATGGACAGCTCATGAACACTGAAGCTTTCTTT
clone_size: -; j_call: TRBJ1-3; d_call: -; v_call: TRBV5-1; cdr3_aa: CASSPPGNTIYF; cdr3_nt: TGCGCCAGCAGCCCCCCCGGAAACACCATATATTTT
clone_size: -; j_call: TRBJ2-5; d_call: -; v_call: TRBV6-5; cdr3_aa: CASSYFRGGRETQYF; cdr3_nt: TGTGCCAGCAGTTACTTCAGGGGGGGCCGAGAGACCCAGTACTTC
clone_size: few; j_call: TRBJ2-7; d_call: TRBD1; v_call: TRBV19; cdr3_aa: CASRDRASGRSYEQYF; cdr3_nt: TGTGCCAGCCGGGACAGGGCTAGCGGACGCTCCTACGAGCAGTACTTC
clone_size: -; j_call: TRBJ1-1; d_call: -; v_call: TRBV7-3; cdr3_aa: CASSSPTKRHYTEAFF; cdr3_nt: TGTGCCAGCAGCTCTCCTACTAAGCGACACTACACTGAAGCTTTCTTT
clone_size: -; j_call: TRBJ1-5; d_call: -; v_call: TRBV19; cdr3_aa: CAGGRYSNQPQHF; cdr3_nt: TGTGCTGGAGGGAGGTATAGCAATCAGCCCCAGCATTTT
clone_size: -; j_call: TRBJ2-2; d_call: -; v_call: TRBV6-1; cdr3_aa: CASSLKDPTGELFF; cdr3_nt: TGTGCCAGCAGTCTCAAGGATCCAACCGGGGAGCTGTTTTTT
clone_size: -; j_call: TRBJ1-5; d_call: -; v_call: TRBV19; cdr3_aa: CASSIVPGDSNQPQHF; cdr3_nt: TGTGCCAGTAGTATAGTCCCCGGGGATAGCAATCAGCCCCAGCATTTT
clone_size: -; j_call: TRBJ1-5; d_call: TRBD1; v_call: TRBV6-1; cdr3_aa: CASSVDRVQPQHF; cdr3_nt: TGTGCCAGCAGTGTGGACAGGGTCCAGCCCCAGCATTTT
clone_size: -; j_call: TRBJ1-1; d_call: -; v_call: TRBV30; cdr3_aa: CAWIGPAQLGIPEAFF; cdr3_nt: TGTGCCTGGATAGGGCCCGCGCAATTGGGGATCCCTGAAGCTTTCTTT
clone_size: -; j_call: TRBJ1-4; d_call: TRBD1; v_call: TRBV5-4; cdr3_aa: CASSVVAPGQPNEKLFF; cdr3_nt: TGTGCCAGCAGCGTAGTCGCTCCGGGACAGCCTAATGAAAAACTGTTTTTT
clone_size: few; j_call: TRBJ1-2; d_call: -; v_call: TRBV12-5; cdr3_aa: CASGLVLAVPLGGYTF; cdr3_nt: TGTGCTAGTGGTTTGGTACTGGCAGTCCCATTGGGTGGCTACACCTTC
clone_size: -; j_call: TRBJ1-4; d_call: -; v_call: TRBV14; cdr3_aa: CASSQGGSNEKLFF; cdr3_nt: TGTGCCAGCAGCCAAGGGGGGTCTAATGAAAAACTGTTTTTT
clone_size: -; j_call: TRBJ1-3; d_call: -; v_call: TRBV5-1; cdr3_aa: CASSLAAGLTGNTIYF; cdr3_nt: TGCGCCAGCAGCTTGGCCGCAGGGCTTACTGGAAACACCATATATTTT
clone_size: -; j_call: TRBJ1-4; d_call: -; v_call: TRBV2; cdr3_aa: CASSRERQGYEKLFF; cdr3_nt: TGTGCCAGCAGCCGAGAACGTCAGGGGTACGAAAAACTGTTTTTT
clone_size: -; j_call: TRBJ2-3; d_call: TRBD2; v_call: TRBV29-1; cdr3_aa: CSVSPLAGGGDTQYF; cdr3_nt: TGCAGCGTTAGTCCACTAGCGGGGGGGGGAGATACGCAGTATTTT
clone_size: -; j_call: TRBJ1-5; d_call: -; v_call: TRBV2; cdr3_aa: CASSEGFGQPQHF; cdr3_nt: TGTGCCAGCAGTGAAGGGTTCGGCCAGCCCCAGCATTTT
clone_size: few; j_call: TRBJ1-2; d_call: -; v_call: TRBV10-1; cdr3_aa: CASSSTRTGIGYTF; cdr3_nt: TGCGCCAGCAGTTCGACAAGGACCGGGATTGGCTACACCTTC
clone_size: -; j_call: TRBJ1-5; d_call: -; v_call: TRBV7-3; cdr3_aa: CASSLTGGQPQHF; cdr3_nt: TGTGCCAGCAGCTTGACGGGGGGCCAGCCCCAGCATTTT
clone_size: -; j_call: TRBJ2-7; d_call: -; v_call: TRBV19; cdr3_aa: CASSTGGLSYEQYF; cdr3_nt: TGTGCCAGTAGTACAGGGGGACTCTCCTACGAGCAGTACTTC
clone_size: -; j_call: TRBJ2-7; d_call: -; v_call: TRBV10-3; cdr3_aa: CAISESLLGHEQYF; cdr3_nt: TGTGCCATCAGTGAAAGTCTGTTAGGCCACGAGCAGTACTTC
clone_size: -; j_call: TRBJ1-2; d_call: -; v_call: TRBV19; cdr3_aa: CASRAIANYGYTF; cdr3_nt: TGTGCCAGCAGGGCCATAGCTAACTATGGCTACACCTTC
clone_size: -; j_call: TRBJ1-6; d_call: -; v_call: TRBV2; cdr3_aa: CASSLGERALHF; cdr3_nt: TGTGCCAGCAGCTTGGGGGAGAGGGCCCTCCACTTT
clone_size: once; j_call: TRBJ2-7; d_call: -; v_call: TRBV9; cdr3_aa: CASSVGLSYEQYF; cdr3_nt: TGTGCCAGCAGCGTGGGGTTGAGCTACGAGCAGTACTTC
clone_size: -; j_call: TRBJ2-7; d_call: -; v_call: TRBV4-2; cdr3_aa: CASSQVKGTEQYF; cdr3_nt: TGTGCCAGCAGCCAAGTCAAAGGGACCGAGCAGTACTTC
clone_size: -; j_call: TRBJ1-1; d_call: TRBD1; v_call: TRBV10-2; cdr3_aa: CASSGQGARTEAFF; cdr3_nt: TGCGCCAGCAGTGGACAGGGGGCTAGGACTGAAGCTTTCTTT
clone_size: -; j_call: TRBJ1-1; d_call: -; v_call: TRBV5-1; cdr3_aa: CASSLLAAMNTEAFF; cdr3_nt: TGCGCCAGCAGCTTGTTGGCAGCCATGAACACTGAAGCTTTCTTT
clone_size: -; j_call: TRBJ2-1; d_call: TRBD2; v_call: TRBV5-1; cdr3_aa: CASSLEPAGGYNEQFF; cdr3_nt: TGCGCCAGCAGCTTAGAACCGGCGGGGGGCTACAATGAGCAGTTCTTC
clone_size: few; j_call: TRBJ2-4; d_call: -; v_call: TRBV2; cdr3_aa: CASSESGAQDLAKNIQYF; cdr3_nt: TGTGCCAGCAGTGAATCGGGTGCCCAAGATCTAGCCAAAAACATTCAGTACTTC
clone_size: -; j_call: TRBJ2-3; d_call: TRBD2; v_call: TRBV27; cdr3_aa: CASSLRGRRSSGVTDTQYF; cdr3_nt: TGTGCCAGCAGTTTACGAGGGAGGCGGTCTAGCGGCGTCACAGATACGCAGTATTTT
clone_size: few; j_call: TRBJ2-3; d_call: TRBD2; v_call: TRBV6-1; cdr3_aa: CASGTSPDTQYF; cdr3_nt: TGTGCCAGTGGGACTAGCCCAGATACGCAGTATTTT
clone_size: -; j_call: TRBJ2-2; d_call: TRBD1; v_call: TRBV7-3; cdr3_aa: CASSRQGTGELFF; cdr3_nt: TGTGCCAGCAGCCGACAGGGGACCGGGGAGCTGTTTTTT
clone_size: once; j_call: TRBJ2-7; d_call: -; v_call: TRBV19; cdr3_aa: CASSIPERRVLYF; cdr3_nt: TGTGCCAGTAGTATACCGGAGAGGAGGGTACTGTACTTC